The 22 T cell receptor beta chains in this list originate from one sample, sequenced in a study of CD8+ T cells in alopecia areata. RNA extraction and reverse transcription yielded cDNA as sequencing template. Sequencing used immunoSEQ multiplex PCR; TCRdb keeps in-frame clones, though not all of them. The sample carries approximately 57,000 clones, 95% to 97% recorded once. The material sequenced was CD8+ T cells sorted from blood, taken at week 0. These receptor sequences come from a human donor with alopecia areata.

The chain employs TRBV4-1 and TRBJ2-3, with TRBD2 identical over 8 bases. CDR1 and CDR2 (germline): MGHRA, YSYEKL. V gave up 0 bases and J gave up 2 bases; unmatched junction bases: 7. This CDR3 spans 17 amino acids. The CDR3: CASSQDARTSNTDTQYF. CDR3 DNA: TGCGCCAGCAGCCAAGATGCGAGGACTAGCAACACAGATACGCAGTATTTT.

The chain couples TRBV29-1 to TRBJ2-7, with D possibly being TRBD2 (5 bases). Looked up from germline, CDR1 is SQVTM and CDR2 is ANQGSEA. Trimming took off 6 bases at V and 2 bases at J, with 14 bases between the two ends. The CDR3 length is 13 residues. The CDR3 DNA is TGCAGCGTGCCGGGAAGAGAACCCTACGAGCAGTACTTC. Its translation: CSVPGREPYEQYF.

This clone was found once. The gene calls are TRBV9 and TRBJ2-4, with D maybe TRBD2 (7 bases). Between the trimmed V and J ends, which lost 3 bases and 0 bases, there was a span of 19 bases. Germline V CDR1 and CDR2: SGDLS, YYNGEE. The CDR3 runs 18 residues. The CDR3 DNA sequence: TGTGCCAGCAGCGCACACCCCCGGGGGGCCCTAGCCAAAAACATTCAGTACTTC. Protein product: CASSAHPRGALAKNIQYF. The variable domain in full, completed from reference TRBV9 and TRBJ2-4, reads DSGVTQTPKHLITATGQRVTLRCSPRSGDLSVYWYQQSLDQGLQFLIQYYNGEERAKGNILERFSAQQFPDLHSELNLSSLELGDSALYFCASSAHPRGALAKNIQYFGAGTRLSVL.

This chain uses TRBV5-4 with TRBJ2-5, with 10 bases identical to TRBD2. J gave up 1 base and V 0 bases, and 3 bases lay outside the gene matches. The CDR3 is made up of 16 amino acids. Looked up from germline, CDR1 is SGHNT and CDR2 is YYREEE (reference sequence). CDR3 nucleotides: TGTGCCAGCAGCTTGGAACTAGCGGGGCTCCAAGAGACCCAGTACTTC. The encoded protein is CASSLELAGLQETQYF. Filled out from reference TRBV5-4 and TRBJ2-5, the complete variable domain reads ETGVTQSPTHLIKTRGQQVTLRCSSQSGHNTVSWYQQALGQGPQFIFQYYREEENGRGNFPPRFSGLQFPNYSSELNVNALELDDSALYLCASSLELAGLQETQYFGPGTRLLVL.

The rearrangement joins TRBV11-2 to TRBJ2-3; no reliable D call. Germline values: CDR1 SGHAT, CDR2 FQNNGV. This CDR3 comprises 13 residues. The V end was cut by 1 base, the J end by 6 bases, with 8 bases between. The CDR3 DNA reads as TGTGCCAGCAGCTTAGGTAGGGCTGATACGCAGTATTTT. As protein: CASSLGRADTQYF. Drawing the rest from reference TRBV11-2 and TRBJ2-3, the complete variable domain is EAGVAQSPRYKIIEKRQSVAFWCNPISGHATLYWYQQILGQGPKLLIQFQNNGVVDDSQLPKDRFSAERLKGVDSTLKIQPAKLEDSAVYLCASSLGRADTQYFGPGTRLTVL.

The chain recombines TRBV5-5 with TRBJ1-5, with 7 bases identical to TRBD1. Trimming removed 6 bases from V and 2 bases from J; junction bases left unmatched: 17. The CDR3 contains 18 residues. Germline V gene lookup returns CDR1 SGHKS and CDR2 YYEKEE (reference sequence). CDR3 region: CASIVPLPRQGGNQPQHF. CDR3 bases: TGTGCCAGCATCGTACCCCTGCCGAGACAGGGTGGCAATCAGCCCCAGCATTTT.

The rearrangement joins TRBV6-1 to TRBJ2-5, with 9 positions matching TRBD2. Germline V CDR1 and CDR2: MNHNS, SASEGT. The CDR3 spans 17 residues. V lost 4 bases, J lost 5 bases, and 14 bases stayed unmatched. The CDR3 loop reads CASSGEVFAGGPETQYF. The CDR3 DNA sequence: TGTGCCAGCAGTGGAGAAGTCTTTGCGGGGGGGCCGGAGACCCAGTACTTC.

V is TRBV27 and J is TRBJ2-3; D remains unclear. Germline CDR1 reads MNHEY; CDR2 reads SMNVEV (reference sequence). The V end lost 6 bases, the J end lost 0 bases, and 19 bases lay between the germline ends. CDR3 size: 17 residues. CDR3 DNA: TGTGCCAGCAGCTCGGACCACACAGTTACTAGCACAGATACGCAGTATTTT. Protein sequence: CASSSDHTVTSTDTQYF.

The chain is built from TRBV2 and TRBJ2-3; D call uncertain. CDR3 size: 14 residues. V was pared by 4 bases and J by 7 bases, with 15 bases between. The V gene's germline CDR1 is SNHLY and CDR2 FYNNEI. The CDR3 spells CASSGIDSRYTQYF. CDR3 bases: TGTGCCAGCAGTGGTATAGATTCGAGGTATACGCAGTATTTT.

The chain has TRBV19 and TRBJ1-2, with 8 bases aligning to TRBD1. Germline loops: CDR1 LNHDA, CDR2 SQIVND (reference sequence). V was clipped by 10 bases and J by 5 bases; unmatched bases: 3. The CDR3 has 11 amino acids. The CDR3, as DNA: TGTGCCACCGACAGGGGATATGGCTACACCTTC. Its translation: CATDRGYGYTF. Supplemented by reference TRBV19 and TRBJ1-2, the full variable domain reads DGGITQSPKYLFRKEGQNVTLSCEQNLNHDAMYWYRQDPGQGLRLIYYSQIVNDFQKGDIAEGYSVSREKKESFPLTVTSAQKNPTAFYLCATDRGYGYTFGSGTRLTVV.

The rearrangement links TRBV5-6 to TRBJ1-2; D is perhaps TRBD1 (6 bases). Germline lookup yields CDR1 SGHDT and CDR2 YYEEEE. The CDR3 sequence is 14 residues long. Trimming removed 3 bases at V and 5 bases at J, with 14 bases between. CDR3 nucleotide sequence: TGTGCCAGCAGCTCGGACAGTAATGATTATGGCTACACCTTC. Its protein is CASSSDSNDYGYTF.

The chain recombines TRBV6-6 with TRBJ2-2; 10 bases line up with TRBD2. CDR1 is MNHNY and CDR2 is SVGAGI in the germline V gene (reference sequence). The CDR3 extends over 15 amino acids. The ends lost 10 bases at V and 2 bases at J; junction bases unmatched: 7. In nucleotides, the CDR3 is TGTGCCATCCTAGCGGGAGACTTTAACACCGGGGAGCTGTTTTTT. Translating gives CAILAGDFNTGELFF.

The rearrangement uses TRBV7-9 and TRBJ2-3; no firm D call. Looked up from germline, CDR1 is SEHNR and CDR2 is FQNEAQ (reference sequence). The CDR3 covers 14 residues. Trimming cost V 5 bases and J 6 bases, with 15 bases left between them. The CDR3 sequence: CASSPHSSMDTQYF. CDR3 DNA: TGTGCCAGCAGCCCTCACTCGTCAATGGATACGCAGTATTTT.

The V call is TRBV5-6, the J call TRBJ2-7, with 10 bases identical to TRBD1. The CDR3 consists of 16 residues. V trimming: 4 bases; J trimming: 0 bases; junction bases outside the gene matches: 7. Germline loops: CDR1 SGHDT, CDR2 YYEEEE. The CDR3, as DNA: TGTGCCAGCAGCCAAACCGGGACAGGGGTCTCCTACGAGCAGTACTTC. Translated, it gives CASSQTGTGVSYEQYF.

V is TRBV4-1 and J is TRBJ2-2; D is unresolved. Trimming took 5 bases from V and 0 from J, leaving 16 bases between them. Per germline, CDR1 MGHRA and CDR2 YSYEKL. The CDR3 sequence is 17 residues long. The CDR3 DNA follows: TGCGCCAGCAGCGACGCCCCCCCCATCGCGAACACCGGGGAGCTGTTTTTT. It is translated as CASSDAPPIANTGELFF.

V is TRBV9 and J is TRBJ2-7; a weak D match, TRBD1 (5 bases). This CDR3 region has 14 residues. Germline CDR1 and CDR2: SGDLS and YYNGEE. V was pared by 0 bases and J by 3 bases, with 10 bases between. The CDR3 region has the DNA TGTGCCAGCAGCGTAGGGGGCCTAAACTACGAGCAGTACTTC. Its translation: CASSVGGLNYEQYF.

This chain joins TRBV5-6 and TRBJ2-1; 12 nucleotides line up with TRBD2. The V segment lost 3 bases and the J segment 7 bases; nucleotides outside the gene matches: 8. This CDR3 spans 16 amino acids. The germline V gene encodes CDR1 SGHDT and CDR2 YYEEEE. CDR3 loop: CASSWLAGGPGNEQFF. In DNA, the CDR3 is TGTGCCAGCAGCTGGCTAGCGGGGGGGCCGGGGAATGAGCAGTTCTTC.

V and J are TRBV29-1 and TRBJ2-3; 7 bases match TRBD2. Germline CDR1 is SQVTM and CDR2 is ANQGSEA. CDR3 length: 13 amino acids. V lost 4 bases, J lost 2 bases, and 3 bases stayed unmatched. The DNA of the CDR3 is TGCAGCGTTGGGGGGGGGATCACAGATACGCAGTATTTT. Translation gives CSVGGGITDTQYF.

This chain uses TRBV13 with TRBJ2-2; 8 nucleotides align to TRBD1. The germline gives CDR1 PRHDT, CDR2 FYEKMQ (reference sequence). After removal of 3 bases from V and 2 bases from J, the junction contained 2 bases not matched to a gene. This CDR3 comprises 15 residues. The CDR3 nucleotides are TGTGCCAGCAGCTTTGGACAGGGAAACACCGGGGAGCTGTTTTTT. This encodes CASSFGQGNTGELFF. Full variable domain (outside the CDR3, taken from reference TRBV13 and TRBJ2-2): AAGVIQSPRHLIKEKRETATLKCYPIPRHDTVYWYQQGPGQDPQFLISFYEKMQSDKGSIPDRFSAQQFSDYHSELNMSSLELGDSALYFCASSFGQGNTGELFFGEGSRLTVL.

In its sample, this clone was seen once. This chain uses TRBV7-9 with TRBJ2-1, with 9 positions matching TRBD1. CDR1 and CDR2 (germline): SEHNR, FQNEAQ (reference sequence). CDR3 length: 15 residues. Losses at the gene ends were 5 bases for V and 8 bases for J; bases not matched to a gene: 10. The CDR3 spells CASSGTGTGIYEQFF. The CDR3 nucleotides are TGTGCCAGCAGCGGGACCGGGACAGGGATTTATGAGCAGTTCTTC.

This chain uses TRBV9 with TRBJ1-1; perhaps TRBD1 as D (6 bases). Germline V gene sequence: CDR1 SGDLS, CDR2 YYNGEE. The CDR3 length is 15 residues. V was cut by 4 bases and J by 2 bases, with 15 bases left in between. In nucleotides, the CDR3 is TGTGCCAGCAGCCCCCGGGGGGGCGGTAACACTGAAGCTTTCTTT. It specifies CASSPRGGGNTEAFF. Looking up the rest from reference TRBV9 and TRBJ1-1 gives the full variable domain: DSGVTQTPKHLITATGQRVTLRCSPRSGDLSVYWYQQSLDQGLQFLIQYYNGEERAKGNILERFSAQQFPDLHSELNLSSLELGDSALYFCASSPRGGGNTEAFFGQGTRLTVV.

The rearrangement joins TRBV4-1 to TRBJ2-3; 13 positions agree with TRBD2. V shed 4 bases and J 4 bases; nucleotides not matched to a gene: 2. CDR1 and CDR2 (germline): MGHRA, YSYEKL. The CDR3 extends over 15 amino acids. This chain's CDR3 is CASSRTSGGADTQYF. CDR3 nucleotide sequence: TGCGCCAGCAGCCGGACTAGCGGGGGAGCAGATACGCAGTATTTT.